The present T cell receptor beta chain was sequenced within a study of blood T cell repertoires in COVID-19 (dated by TCRdb to 2020 to 2021). Regarding the study in general: Samples from collaborators originated in the United States, Italy and Spain and spanned both the acute and convalescent phases of COVID-19. The material from the prospective study consisted of cDNA or gDNA derived from T cells, B-cell-depleted T cells, or PBMCs. Deeply sampled blood TCRbeta repertoires from subjects exposed to, actively infected with, or recovered from COVID-19 were included in the dataset. The repertoires were released in a freely available public database intended as a resource for research on the immune response to SARS-CoV-2. Samples were obtained from the ongoing ImmuneRACE study (first 160 participants) and from 1,254 subjects provided by 6 global collaborators. The sample metadata nearly always contained a de-identified subject ID, COVID-19 status, age in years and sex. Where available, HLA class I and class II types were obtained from metadata supplied by the sample provider rather than from assay-based typing.

The study at large found these results: How much clinical and demographic metadata was included differed by source and by participant, and the metadata was provided uncurated.

The germline V gene provides CDR1 MNHEY and CDR2 SVGAGI. Deletion took 2 bases off V and 6 bases off J, with a span of 7 bases between the germline ends. Taken from cysteine to phenylalanine, the CDR3 has 12 residues. Of the read, only the CDR3 DNA is kept; its 36 bases are in frame from base 1. Another Seattle source contributed samples from volunteer blood donors who had recovered from COVID-19. Whole blood was collected in K2EDTA tubes by collaborating institutions according to the institutions' own protocols. Collaborator samples were shipped for TCRbeta analysis as frozen whole blood, isolated PBMCs, or DNA extracted from either sample type. As regards this clone: Its target antigen remains unknown. No much larger clonotype is one base removed from it; base qualities were not supplied.

TCRbeta CDR3 regions were amplified from genomic DNA using the immunoSEQ Assay, a bias-controlled multiplex PCR. Processing in the source paper ran as follows. The number of nucleated cells in each sample was estimated from the amplification of reference gene primers within the assay. To quantify the absolute abundance of each unique TCRbeta CDR3 rearrangement, sequence reads were collapsed and filtered. For each sample, productive Simpson clonality was calculated by taking the square root of Simpson's diversity index across productive rearrangements. TCRdb holds this immuneACCESS table with in-frame rearrangements only. Some clones are missing; in checked studies, unresolved V genes explain under half, and the rest has no known cause. V and J calls and clone size are given by that table; D and trimming were obtained from the DNA. The sample has around 260,000 clones on record, around 90% of them singletons. The top ten hold approximately 4.3% of the sample.

Recombination joined TRBV6-5 with TRBJ1-2; the best D guess is TRBD1, with 6 bases matching. This TCR came from a man aged 55 to 70 who had recovered from COVID-19. Sequenced: peripheral blood. CDR3 loop: CASSYEGDGYTF. The sequenced DNA: TGTGCCAGCAGTTACGAGGGGGATGGCTACACCTTC.